Sequencing of this TCR beta chain was carried out in a study of blood T cell repertoires in COVID-19. On the study more broadly: Acute and convalescent COVID-19 samples came from the United States, Italy and Spain.

The V end was cut by 3 bases, the J end by 5 bases, with 17 bases between. CDR1 and CDR2 from the germline V gene are DFQATT and SNEGSKA (reference sequence). The CDR3 sequence is 14 residues long. Authors' analysis steps: Estimation of nucleated cell counts was performed using reference gene primer amplification. Clones were sequenced by immunoSEQ multiplex PCR, and TCRdb holds only the in-frame ones, with some missing. The V and J calls and clone size are taken from that table; D and trimming were inferred from the DNA. The sample has some 50,000 clones; around 80% are singletons. V gene TRBV20-1 combines with J gene TRBJ2-7; maybe TRBD1 (5 bases). The receptor was derived from a woman over 75 with acute or convalescent COVID-19. The specimen was peripheral blood. CDR3 sequence reads: CSASPARQSHEQYF. The CDR3 coding sequence is TGCAGTGCTAGTCCAGCGAGACAGTCTCACGAGCAGTACTTC.